This T cell receptor beta chain was observed in a study of T-cell reconstitution after alpha-beta-depleted transplantation in children. Study observations and caveats: Reportedly, alpha-beta T cells present about two months post-transplant originated from several hundred expanded clones of graft origin. Surviving recipient T cells and thymic progenitors underlay high day-60 TCRbeta diversity in some patients. T-cell counts and diversity were attributed mostly to newly produced T cells one year after transplant.

In this sample, this clonotype turned up many times. Its antigen remains unidentified. TCRbeta library preparation incorporated unique molecular identifiers. TCRdb re-called the PCR reads through MiXCR, storing one row per CDR3 protein. The table lists 550,000 to 800,000 distinct CDR3 sequences, about 12% of them singletons, with approximately 0.8% in the top ten. CDR3 size: 17 residues. V was trimmed by 3 bases and J by 5 bases, leaving 21 bases between them. Germline V gene lookup returns CDR1 SGHRS and CDR2 YFSETQ. This clonotype was obtained from a girl aged 2-10 years with congenital amegakaryocytic thrombocytopenia, due to receive a stem cell transplant. The specimen was PBMCs, collected before TCRalphabeta/CD19-depleted stem cell transplant. The V call is TRBV5-1, the J call TRBJ2-1; D not resolved. CDR3 amino acids: CASSWIPGRRFDNEQFF. The DNA of the CDR3 is TGCGCCAGCAGCTGGATACCGGGTCGGCGTTTCGACAATGAGCAGTTCTTC.